This T cell receptor (beta chain) was observed in a study of cytomegalovirus exposure and HLA in healthy donors. Findings and caveats of the study: Common viral pathogens (according to a later analysis) appeared linked to several of the most significant clusters. According to an earlier analysis, most TCR beta V segments yielded productive rearrangements about 87% or about 30% of the time. Associated with HLA alleles at 0.05 false discovery rate in a later analysis were about 17,000 TCR beta sequences.

Details on this clone: Its antigen is undetermined.

V was cut by 6 bases and J by 2 bases, with 9 bases left in between. Germline CDR1 is MRHNA and CDR2 is SNTAGT. The CDR3 runs 13 residues. The PCR was carried out with 60 Vbeta primers and 13 Jbeta primers. Method: immunoSEQ multiplex PCR; TCRdb's copy keeps in-frame clones and lacks some. Seen here are roughly 180,000 clones, approximately 80% observed once, and the top ten hold around 0.8%. The receptor comes from a woman aged 18-29 years in good health and CMV-seronegative. The rearrangement links TRBV6-4 to TRBJ2-3, with D perhaps matching TRBD2 (6 bases). Sequenced input: PBMCs. CDR3 in amino acids: CASSGSDTDTQYF. The CDR3 DNA reads as TGTGCCAGCAGCGGGAGTGACACAGATACGCAGTATTTT.